The clone carrying this T cell receptor (beta chain) was seen many times. V was cut by 2 bases and J by 7 bases, with 8 bases left in between. Per the germline V gene, CDR1 is LGHDT and CDR2 is YNNKEL (reference sequence). The CDR3 length is 13 residues. Template material for amplifying TCR beta CDR3 regions consisted of RNA transcripts. Using the HTBI primer set, a first-round RT-PCR was run on the TCR CDR3. TCRdb analysed the multiplex PCR reads with MiXCR anew, one entry per CDR3 protein. The table includes 300,000 or so distinct CDR3 sequences, roughly 17% detected once. The source of the sample is a study of T cells in Graves' hyperthyroidism and ophthalmopathy. Study in general: Peripheral blood collection took place at initial diagnosis, before any treatment.

Diagnoses were made from clinical symptoms, serum measures (thyroxine and TRAb), thyroid ultrasound and orbital computed tomography. The sequenced sample consisted of blood. This receptor was identified in a man under 40 with Graves' hyperthyroidism. This rearrangement joins TRBV3-1 to TRBJ2-2; possible D gene TRBD2, 5 bases. The CDR3 protein is CASSQFTSGELFF. The CDR3 DNA sequence: TGTGCCAGCAGCCAATTCACTAGCGGGGAGCTGTTTTTT.